This TCR beta chain derives from a study of cytomegalovirus exposure and HLA in healthy donors. Points from the study as a whole: The majority of TCR sequences were rare, yet some public TCRs appeared in many donors.

Some clones are missing from TCRdb's copy, which holds only in-frame ones; the method was immunoSEQ multiplex PCR. In the table there are more than 35,000 clones, 90% to 95% of which are singletons. To note about this clone: As yet, its antigen is unknown.

Germline assignment: CDR1 MNHEY and CDR2 SVGAGI. V dropped 5 bases and J dropped 0; count of bases not matched to a gene: 5. This CDR3 region has 15 residues. V and J are TRBV6-5 and TRBJ1-2; 8 nucleotides agree with TRBD1. This sequence originates from a man aged 18 to 30 in good health and CMV-seronegative. Sequencing used PBMCs. Written as DNA, the CDR3 is TGTGCCAGCAGTCCGGACAGGGTCCCTAACTATGGCTACACCTTC. Protein sequence: CASSPDRVPNYGYTF.